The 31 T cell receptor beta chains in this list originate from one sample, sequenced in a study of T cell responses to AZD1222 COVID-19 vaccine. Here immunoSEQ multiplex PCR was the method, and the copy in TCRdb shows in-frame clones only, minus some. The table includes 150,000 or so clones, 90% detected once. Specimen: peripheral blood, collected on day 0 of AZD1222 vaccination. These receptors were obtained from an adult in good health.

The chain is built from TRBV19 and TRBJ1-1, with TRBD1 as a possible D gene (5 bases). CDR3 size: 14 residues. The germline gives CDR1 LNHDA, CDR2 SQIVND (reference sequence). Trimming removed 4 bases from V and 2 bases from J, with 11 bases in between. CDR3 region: CASSTGKKNTEAFF. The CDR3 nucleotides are TGTGCCAGTAGTACAGGGAAAAAAAACACTGAAGCTTTCTTT.

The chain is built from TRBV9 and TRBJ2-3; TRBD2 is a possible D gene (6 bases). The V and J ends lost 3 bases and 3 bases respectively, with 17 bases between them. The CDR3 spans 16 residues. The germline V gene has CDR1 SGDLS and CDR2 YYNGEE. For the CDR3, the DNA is TGTGCCAGCAGCGCTTTTGACGGAGGGGTTACAGATACGCAGTATTTT. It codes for CASSAFDGGVTDTQYF.

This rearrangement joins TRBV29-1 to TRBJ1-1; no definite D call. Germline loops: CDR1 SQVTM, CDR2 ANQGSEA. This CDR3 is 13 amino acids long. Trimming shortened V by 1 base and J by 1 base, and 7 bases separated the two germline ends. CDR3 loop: CSVEGPGNTEAFF. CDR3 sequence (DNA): TGCAGCGTTGAAGGTCCGGGGAACACTGAAGCTTTCTTT.

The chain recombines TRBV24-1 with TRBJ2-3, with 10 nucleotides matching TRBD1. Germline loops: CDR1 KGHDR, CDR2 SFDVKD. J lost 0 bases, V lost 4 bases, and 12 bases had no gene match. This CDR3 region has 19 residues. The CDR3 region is CATSESWGQGKRSTDTQYF. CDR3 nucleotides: TGTGCCACCAGTGAATCTTGGGGACAGGGGAAGAGGAGCACAGATACGCAGTATTTT.

This CDR3 is CATLRGSPLSDEQFF. In nucleotides, the CDR3 is TGTGCCACCCTTCGGGGTAGCCCCCTCTCTGATGAGCAGTTCTTC. The chain is built from TRBV6-7 and TRBJ2-1; TRBD2 might be the D (5 bases). TRBV6-7 is marked as an open reading frame, function uncertain. CDR3 length: 15 residues. Between the trimmed V and J ends, which lost 10 bases and 8 bases, there was a span of 24 bases.

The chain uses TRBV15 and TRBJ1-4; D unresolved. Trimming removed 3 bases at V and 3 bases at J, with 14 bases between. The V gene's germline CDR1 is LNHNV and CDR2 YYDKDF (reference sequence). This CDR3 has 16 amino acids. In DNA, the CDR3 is TGTGCCACCAGCAGGGCGAGGAGAGGGCCTAATGAAAAACTGTTTTTT. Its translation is CATSRARRGPNEKLFF.

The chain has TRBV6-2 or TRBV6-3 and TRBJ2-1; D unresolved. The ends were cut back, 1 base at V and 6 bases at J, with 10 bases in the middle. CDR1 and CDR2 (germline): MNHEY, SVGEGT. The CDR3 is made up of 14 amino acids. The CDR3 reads CASSYLLVGNEQFF. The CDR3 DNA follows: TGTGCCAGCAGTTACTTGCTAGTGGGCAATGAGCAGTTCTTC.

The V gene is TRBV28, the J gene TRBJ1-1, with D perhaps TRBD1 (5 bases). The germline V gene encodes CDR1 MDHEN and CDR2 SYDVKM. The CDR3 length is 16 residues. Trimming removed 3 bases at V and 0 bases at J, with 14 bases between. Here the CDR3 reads CASSFGGTGLNTEAFF. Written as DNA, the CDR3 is TGTGCCAGCAGTTTCGGAGGTACAGGATTGAACACTGAAGCTTTCTTT.

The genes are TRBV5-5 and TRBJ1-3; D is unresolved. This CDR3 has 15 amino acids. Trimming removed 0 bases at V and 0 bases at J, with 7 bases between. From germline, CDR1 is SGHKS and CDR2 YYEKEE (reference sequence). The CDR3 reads CASSLAGYSGNTIYF. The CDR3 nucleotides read TGTGCCAGCAGCTTGGCTGGTTACTCTGGAAACACCATATATTTT. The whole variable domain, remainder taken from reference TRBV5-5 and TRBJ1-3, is DAGVTQSPTHLIKTRGQQVTLRCSPISGHKSVSWYQQVLGQGPQFIFQYYEKEERGRGNFPDRFSARQFPNYSSELNVNALLLGDSALYLCASSLAGYSGNTIYFGEGSWLTVV.

CDR3 coding DNA: TGTGCCAGCAGTTTAGTGGGCTACGAGCAGTACTTC. It yields the protein CASSLVGYEQYF. J is TRBJ2-7 and V is TRBV28; D ambiguous. The CDR3 consists of 12 residues. V shed 2 bases and J shed 3 bases, with 5 bases lying between them. Germline V gives CDR1 MDHEN, CDR2 SYDVKM.

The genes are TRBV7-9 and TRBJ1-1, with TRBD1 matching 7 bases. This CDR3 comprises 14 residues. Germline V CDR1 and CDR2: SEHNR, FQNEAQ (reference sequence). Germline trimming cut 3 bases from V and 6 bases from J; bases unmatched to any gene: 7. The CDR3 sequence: CASSFDGQDSEAFF. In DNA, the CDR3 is TGTGCCAGCAGCTTCGACGGACAGGATTCTGAAGCTTTCTTT.

The CDR3 coding sequence is TGTGCCAGTAGTGCCCCCGGGGGGATCGGAGAAAAACTGTTTTTT. It is translated as CASSAPGGIGEKLFF. The chain combines TRBV19 with TRBJ1-4, with D possibly being TRBD1 (5 bases). The V and J ends lost 5 bases and 8 bases respectively, with 18 bases between them. From germline, CDR1 is LNHDA and CDR2 SQIVND (reference sequence). The CDR3 runs 15 residues.

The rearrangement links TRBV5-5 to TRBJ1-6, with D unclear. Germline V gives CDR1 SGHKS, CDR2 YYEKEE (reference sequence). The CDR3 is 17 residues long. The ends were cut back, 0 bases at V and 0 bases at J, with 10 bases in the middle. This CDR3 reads CASSLDGRSSYNSPLHF. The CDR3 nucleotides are TGTGCCAGCAGCTTGGATGGCAGGAGCTCCTATAATTCACCCCTCCACTTT.

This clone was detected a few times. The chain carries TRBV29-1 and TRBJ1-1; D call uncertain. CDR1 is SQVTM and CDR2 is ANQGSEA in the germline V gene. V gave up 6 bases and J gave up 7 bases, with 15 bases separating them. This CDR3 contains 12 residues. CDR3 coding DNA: TGCAGCGTACAACCTGGACCCGATGAAGCTTTCTTT. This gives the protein CSVQPGPDEAFF.

CDR3: CASSHRGYSTDTQYF. The CDR3 nucleotides read TGTGCCAGCAGCCACAGAGGATATAGCACAGATACGCAGTATTTT. The chain links TRBV9 to TRBJ2-3; D remains unclear. CDR1 is SGDLS and CDR2 is YYNGEE in the germline V gene. The CDR3 is made up of 15 amino acids. The V end lost 4 bases, the J end lost 0 bases, and 12 bases lay between the germline ends.

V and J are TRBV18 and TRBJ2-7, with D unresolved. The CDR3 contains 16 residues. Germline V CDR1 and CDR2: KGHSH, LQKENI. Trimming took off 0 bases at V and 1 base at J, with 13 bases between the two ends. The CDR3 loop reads CASSPPHRHPSYEQYF. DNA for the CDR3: TGTGCCAGCTCACCACCGCACAGACACCCTTCCTACGAGCAGTACTTC.

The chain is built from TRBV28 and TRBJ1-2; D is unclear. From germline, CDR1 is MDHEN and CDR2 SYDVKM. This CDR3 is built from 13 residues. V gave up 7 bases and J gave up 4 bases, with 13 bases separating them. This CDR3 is CASMGPTIYGYTF. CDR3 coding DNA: TGTGCCAGCATGGGTCCTACTATCTATGGCTACACCTTC.

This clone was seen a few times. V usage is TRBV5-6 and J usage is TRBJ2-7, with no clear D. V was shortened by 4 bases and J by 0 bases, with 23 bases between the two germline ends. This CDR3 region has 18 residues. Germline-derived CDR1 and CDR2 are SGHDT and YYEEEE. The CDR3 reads CASSAKPIRPPSSYEQYF. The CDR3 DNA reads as TGTGCCAGCAGCGCCAAACCCATCCGGCCACCAAGCTCCTACGAGCAGTACTTC.

CDR3 DNA sequence: TGTGCCACCCGATGGGGTGCCTACGAGCAGTACTTC. Protein product: CATRWGAYEQYF. The chain links TRBV27 to TRBJ2-7; no clear D. Germline lookup yields CDR1 MNHEY and CDR2 SMNVEV (reference sequence). Trimming stripped 10 bases from V and 2 bases from J, with 12 bases between. This CDR3 spans 12 amino acids.

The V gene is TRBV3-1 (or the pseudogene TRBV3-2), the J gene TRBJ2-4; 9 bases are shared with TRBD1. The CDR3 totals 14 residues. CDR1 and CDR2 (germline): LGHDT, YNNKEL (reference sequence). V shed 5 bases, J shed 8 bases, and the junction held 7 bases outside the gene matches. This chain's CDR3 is CASSDRDREDIQYF. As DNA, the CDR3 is TGTGCCAGCAGCGACCGGGACAGGGAGGACATTCAGTACTTC.

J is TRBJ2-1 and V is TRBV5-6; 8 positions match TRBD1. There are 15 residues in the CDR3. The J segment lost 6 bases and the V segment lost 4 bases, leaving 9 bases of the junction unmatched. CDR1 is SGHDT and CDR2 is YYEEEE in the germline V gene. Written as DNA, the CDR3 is TGTGCCAGCAGCAAGCGGCAGGGGGCCCTCAATGAGCAGTTCTTC. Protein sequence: CASSKRQGALNEQFF.

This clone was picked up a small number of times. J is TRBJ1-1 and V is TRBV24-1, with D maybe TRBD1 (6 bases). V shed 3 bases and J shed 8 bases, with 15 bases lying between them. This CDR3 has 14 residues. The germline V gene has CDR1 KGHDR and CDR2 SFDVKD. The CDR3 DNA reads TGTGCCACCAGTGATAAGACAGGTTTAAGAGAAGCTTTCTTT. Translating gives CATSDKTGLREAFF.

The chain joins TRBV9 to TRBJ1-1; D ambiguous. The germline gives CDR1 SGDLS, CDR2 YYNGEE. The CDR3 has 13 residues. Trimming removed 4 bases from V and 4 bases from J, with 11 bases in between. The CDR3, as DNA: TGTGCCAGCAGCCCCCGTATGGTCACTGAAGCTTTCTTT. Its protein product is CASSPRMVTEAFF.

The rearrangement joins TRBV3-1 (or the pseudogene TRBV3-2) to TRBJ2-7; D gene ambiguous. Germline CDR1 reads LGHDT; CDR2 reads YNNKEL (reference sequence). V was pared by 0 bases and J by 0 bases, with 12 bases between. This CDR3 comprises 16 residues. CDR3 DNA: TGTGCCAGCAGCCAAGAAGTAGGTTTCAGCTCCTACGAGCAGTACTTC. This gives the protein CASSQEVGFSSYEQYF.

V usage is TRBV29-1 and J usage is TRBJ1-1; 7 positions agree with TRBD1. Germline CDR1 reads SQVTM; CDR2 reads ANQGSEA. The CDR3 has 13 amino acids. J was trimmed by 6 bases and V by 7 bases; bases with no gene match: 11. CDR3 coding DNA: TGCAGCGCCTTAGGGGACAGCGGCGCTGAAGCTTTCTTT. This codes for CSALGDSGAEAFF.

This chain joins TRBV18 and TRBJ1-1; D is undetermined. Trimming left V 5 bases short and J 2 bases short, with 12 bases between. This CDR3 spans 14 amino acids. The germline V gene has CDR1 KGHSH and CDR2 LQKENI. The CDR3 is CASSAKKINTEAFF. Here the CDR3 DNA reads TGTGCCAGCTCAGCGAAAAAAATCAACACTGAAGCTTTCTTT. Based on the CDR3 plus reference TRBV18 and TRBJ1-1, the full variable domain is NAGVMQNPRHLVRRRGQEARLRCSPMKGHSHVYWYRQLPEEGLKFMVYLQKENIIDESGMPKERFSAEFPKEGPSILRIQQVVRGDSAAYFCASSAKKINTEAFFGQGTRLTVV.

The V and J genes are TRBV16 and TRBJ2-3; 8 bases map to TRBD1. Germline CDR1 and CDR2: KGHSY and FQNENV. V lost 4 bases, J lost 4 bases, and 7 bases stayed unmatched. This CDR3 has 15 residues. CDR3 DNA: TGTGCCAGCAGCCCATCGGACAGGGTCCCAGATACGCAGTATTTT. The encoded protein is CASSPSDRVPDTQYF.

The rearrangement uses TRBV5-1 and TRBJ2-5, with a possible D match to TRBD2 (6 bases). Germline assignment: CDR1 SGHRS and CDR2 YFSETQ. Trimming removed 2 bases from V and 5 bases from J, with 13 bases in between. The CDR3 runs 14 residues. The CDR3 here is CASSLNPGVETQYF. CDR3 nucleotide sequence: TGCGCCAGCAGCTTAAATCCGGGAGTGGAGACCCAGTACTTC.

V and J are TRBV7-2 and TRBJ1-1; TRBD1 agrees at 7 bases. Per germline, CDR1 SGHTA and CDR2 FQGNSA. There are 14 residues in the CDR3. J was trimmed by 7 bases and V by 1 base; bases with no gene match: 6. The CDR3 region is CASSLGDSSSEAFF. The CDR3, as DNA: TGTGCCAGCAGCTTAGGGGACAGCAGCAGTGAAGCTTTCTTT.

The DNA for the CDR3 is TGTGCCAGCAGCCAAGATCTAAGATTTATCTATGGCTACACCTTC. Residues: CASSQDLRFIYGYTF. The gene calls are TRBV4-2 and TRBJ1-2; D is ambiguous. The CDR3 has 15 residues. Germline V gene sequence: CDR1 LGHNA, CDR2 YNFKEQ. Trimming pared 0 bases from V and 4 bases from J, leaving 12 bases between.

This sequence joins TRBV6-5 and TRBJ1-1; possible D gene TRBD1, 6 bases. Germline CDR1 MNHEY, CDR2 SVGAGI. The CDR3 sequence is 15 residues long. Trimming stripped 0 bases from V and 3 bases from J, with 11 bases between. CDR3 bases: TGTGCCAGCAGTTACTCGCAGGGGCTCTACACTGAAGCTTTCTTT. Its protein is CASSYSQGLYTEAFF.